This T cell receptor beta chain is drawn from a study of cytomegalovirus exposure and HLA in healthy donors (dated by TCRdb to about 2017). Background on the whole study: In an earlier analysis of fewer than 750 of the donors, 250 to 350 Gb of sequence data and 90 million to 130 million unique TCR beta sequences from approximately 180 million T cells were reported. Approximately 330 gigabases of sequencing data and around 80 million unique TCR sequences made up an early release that covered fewer than 650 HLA-typed donors. Of the roughly 400 genotyped donors, approximately 83% fell in the genetic ancestry cluster associated with self-reported Caucasian donors. The study aimed to test whether signatures of past pathogen exposure could be identified by cataloging public T cell receptors. The T cell repertoires of about 700 subjects were profiled by immunosequencing and related to cytomegalovirus serostatus. Along with the approximately 670-subject first cohort, a separate validation cohort of over a hundred different subjects was used. To predict cytomegalovirus infection status, the study combined high-throughput TCR immunosequencing, statistical association of individual TCRs with disease status, and machine learning. A later analysis re-examined previously published TCR beta repertoires from roughly 650 donors and added high-resolution HLA genotyping to investigate patterns of TCR occurrence. Rather than drawing on any new phenotypic data, the later analysis identified candidate immune exposures from TCR beta sequences and the way those sequences occurred across donors. An earlier analysis of 587 of the donors applied high-throughput TCR beta sequencing to assess whether each TCR beta V gene segment acted as functional or pseudogenic. Donor age, sex, ethnicity and CMV serostatus were compiled together with the repertoire data. A later genetic analysis took genome-wide SNP genotypes for about 65% of the 666 donors and used that subset as a discovery cohort. Every repertoire in the discovery cohort had been generated on one and the same sequencing platform. Class I and class II HLA loci were covered by the typing at four-digit resolution. Typing coverage differed by locus: A, B, C, DRB1 and DQB1 were typed in roughly 629-640 donors, DQA1 in roughly 510, DPA1 in some 600, and DPB1 in about 450. Four to six DR-DQ haplotypes were handled as single units for association and clustering, since linkage in the cohort was strong. Among 300 to 500 genotyped donors of the cohort, an average of roughly 230,000 unique TCR beta nucleotide sequences was sequenced per donor, of which about 20% were non-productive. General findings and caveats noted by the study authors: Correlated functional status among segregating V segments might be attributable to linkage disequilibrium, but an unknown experimental factor could not be ruled out. This cohort had only TCR beta chains sequenced, and the lack of alpha or paired-chain data limited which features could be detected. Some 16 rarely observed V segments, including chromosome 9 orphons, were excluded from the earlier analysis of approximately 600 of the donors because counts were too low. Most TCR sequences were seen in very few donors, while some public TCRs were found in many individuals. A later analysis found that TCR association rates varied across HLA loci, with DRB1 alleles showing the most associated TCRs and HLA-C alleles the fewest. Assigning TCR associations to individual alleles was difficult when HLA alleles, especially DR and DQ, strongly co-occurred. Three of the identified cytomegalovirus-associated TCR beta chains were confirmed in vitro to be specific for cytomegalovirus antigens. In a later analysis, several top co-occurrence clusters were reported to appear linked to parvovirus B19, influenza, CMV and Epstein-Barr virus. A group of highly shared sequence variants was considered likely to be a technical artifact of the sequencing pipeline. According to the authors, the approach could potentially be generalized to other disease states and immunological phenotypes. The 87-base-pair reads could not distinguish some IMGT-functional V segments, including TRBV6-2 and TRBV6-3, so those segments were excluded. According to a later genetic analysis, donors in an Asian-associated ancestry cluster had fewer N-insertions in productive TCRs than the approximately 700-donor mean. The only immune exposure information available for the cohort was CMV serostatus. Roughly uniform sequencing depth across donors was assumed in presence/absence analyses, although this assumption may not hold. Specific HLA alleles were associated with about 17,000 TCR beta sequences at a false discovery rate of 0.05 in a later analysis. An association between a missense DCLRE1C variant and V-gene and J-gene trimming of TCR beta chains was found in a later genetic analysis and replicated in an independent cohort. A further reported finding was that TCR beta sequences accurately predicted the HLA-A and HLA-B alleles for most subjects in the first cohort. Most CMV-associated TCR beta chains appeared to be HLA-restricted in a later analysis, and the HLA associations seemed to be driven largely by CMV exposure. Because some donors lacked HLA typing at each locus, the association tests relied only on the typed subset. The classifier was reported to diagnose cytomegalovirus status with high specificity and sensitivity in both the original and validation cohorts. In the study, approximately 160 TCR beta chains were listed as associated with cytomegalovirus. A later analysis found that HLA-associated TCR beta chains were more clonally expanded and had lower generation probabilities than equally common non-associated chains. In an earlier analysis of more than 500 of the donors, most TCR beta V segments appeared in productive rearrangements about 90% or about 30% of the time, broadly matching IMGT annotations.

The cohort was made up of about 670 healthy bone marrow donors. At the time of sampling, every cohort member was nominally healthy, though immune exposures that went unrecorded were likely present. The donor tested CMV seronegative, placing the donor among the 352 seronegative members of the cohort. A peripheral blood sample was provided by each donor, and peripheral blood mononuclear cells were used for TCR beta sequencing. Genomic DNA was extracted from the blood cell samples with the Qiagen DNeasy Blood Extraction Kit. Via the germline V gene, CDR1 is MNHNS and CDR2 SASEGT. Clipping removes 1 base from V and 8 bases from J, with 10 as the unmatched junction base count. From the cysteine up to the phenylalanine, the CDR3 has a length of 16 residues. Here the CDR3 DNA is all that survives: 48 bases in frame from base 1. Preparation of the library involved the immunoSEQ multiplex PCR assay. The multiplex PCR relied on a mix of 60 forward primers for TCR Vbeta segments and 13 reverse primers for TCR Jbeta segments. The CDR3 region of rearranged TCR beta genes was amplified from genomic DNA with a multiplex PCR assay. The Illumina HiSeq System was used to sequence the amplified TCR beta libraries as 87-base-pair reads. On the study's bioinformatics: A later analysis counted about 76 million unique TCR beta chains across the 650 to 700 repertoires, and about 10 million of these chains were shared by at least two donors. Raw reads were error-corrected and collapsed into unique sequences by a nearest-neighbor algorithm in which closely related sequences were merged to remove PCR and sequencing errors. V, D and J gene segments were assigned by aligning CDR3 sequences to IMGT reference sequences. For a sequence to be retained, a match of at least six nucleotides to both a V gene segment and a J gene segment was required. A rearrangement counted as productive if the CDR3 had no stop codons and remained in frame with V and J, and every other rearrangement counted as non-productive. CDR3 was defined according to IMGT convention as the region running from the second conserved V-encoded cysteine to the conserved J-encoded phenylalanine. The earlier analysis of about 530 of the donors excluded any sequence lacking an unambiguous match to a single V gene segment. In an earlier analysis of about 590 of the donors, a V segment was called functional when productive rearrangements were above 56.7%, and segregating when the standard deviation between donors exceeded 5%. A statistical classification framework was built for diagnosing cytomegalovirus status from the catalog of TCR beta chain sequences. A later analysis assigned V and J genes by comparing TCR nucleotide sequences with IMGT/GENE-DB human TR gene sequences. The TCRdist pipeline was used in a later analysis to assign CDR3 sequences and most-parsimonious VDJ recombination scenarios. A later analysis defined each TCR beta chain by its CDR3 amino acid sequence plus V-gene family, and excluded reads lacking a unique V-gene family. A later analysis removed nearly 600 highly shared, low-generation-probability nucleotide sequences to deal with suspected cross-contamination and a sequencing artifact. In a later analysis, a clonal expansion index was calculated for each public chain from normalized within-repertoire ranks of inferred template counts. A later analysis computed generation probabilities with a VDJ recombination model fitted to out-of-frame rearrangements, and checked the results against IGoR. In a later analysis, hypergeometric tests were used to score TCR-TCR, TCR-HLA and TCR-CMV co-occurrence, with a repertoire-size bias correction applied to TCR pairs. A later analysis estimated false discovery rates by permuting HLA or CMV assignments 20 times. A later analysis grouped co-occurring TCRs with DBSCAN, adding TCRdist sequence similarity when clustering within HLA-allele-positive subsets. Co-occurrence clustering excluded repertoires with fewer than 30,000 or more than 120,000 public chains, plus five with anomalous nucleotide sharing. In TCRdb, the immuneACCESS table is reduced to in-frame sequences with V and J assigned. These tables do not hold every clone; where another copy was compared, an unresolved V gene accounts for under half, and the others remain unexplained. V, J and clone size were drawn from that table, and D and trimming were deduced from the DNA. This sample has 140,000 or so clones in its table, and about 82% of those were observed once. The ten largest clones represent approximately 3% of the sample.

Concerning this clone: Its antigen specificity is not known. Nothing much larger sits one base from this clone, and base qualities are not available.

The V gene is TRBV6-1 and the J gene is TRBJ1-4; 7 junctional bases match TRBD1. The specimen sequenced was PBMCs. The receptor was isolated from a male donor in good health and CMV-seronegative. The CDR3 loop reads CASSEGQGRIREKLFF. The DNA is as follows: TGTGCCAGCAGTGAAGGACAGGGACGGATAAGGGAAAAACTGTTTTTT.